The clone carrying this TCR beta chain showed up just a few times. Its target is not known. The germline CDR1 and CDR2 sequences are MNHEY and SVGAGI. The CDR3 has 15 residues. V lost 0 bases and J lost 0, with 9 bases in between. Unique molecular identifiers featured in each of the TCR beta cDNA libraries. MiXCR was run by TCRdb on the PCR reads, yielding one entry per CDR3 protein. The table has about 770,000 distinct CDR3 sequences, under 60% seen once; the top ten hold 4.9%. This specimen belongs to a study of post-analysis software for immune sequencing data. Study-wide results and limits: Roughly 5 TRBV segments, including TRBV5-6, TRBV5-1 and TRBV20-1, were more frequent in patients than controls. Strong co-clustering by F measure was seen for same-batch samples. When compared against controls, multiple sclerosis patients showed significantly lower normalized Chao1 diversity.

Material for sequencing was blood. The chain employs TRBV6-5 and TRBJ2-7; D uncertain. The origin of this receptor is a girl aged 10 to 17 with multiple sclerosis. CDR3: CASSYSRRSSYEQYF. The DNA for the CDR3 is TGTGCCAGCAGTTACTCGAGGCGTAGCTCCTACGAGCAGTACTTC.